The 20 T cell receptor beta chains below come from one sample, sequenced in a study of regulatory T cells in long-lasting Graves disease (dated by TCRdb to the early 2020s). The library came from multiplex PCR. TCRdb lists the instrument as Illumina HiSeq 4000. iRepertoire HTBI primers and Arm-PCR amplification of CDR3 regions were used to construct TCR beta libraries. TCRdb ran its own pipeline on the public reads, namely fastp trimming at Q25 and MiXCR clone calling, and kept in-frame beta chains. One record per CDR3 amino acid sequence lists the most common genes and DNA. This sample gives more than 450,000 distinct CDR3 sequences in total; approximately 12% of them show up just once. Of the sample, almost 9% is held by the ten largest clones. This specimen's time point label, interpreted: newly diagnosed GD, antithyroid drugs for less than 3 months. For both TCR sequencing and RNA sequencing, RNA was extracted from PBMCs in TRIzol.

This sample also belongs to another study, concerning T cells in Graves' hyperthyroidism and ophthalmopathy.

Sample: peripheral blood mononuclear cells (PBMCs), taken at new diagnosis, from a patient treated with antithyroid drugs. These receptor sequences come from a woman in her 30s with Graves disease. Donor details come from another sample of the same person, matched by shared clones.

This clonotype was seen at least ten times. The gene calls are TRBV3-1 and TRBJ2-7, with a weak D call TRBD1 (6 bases). CDR1 is LGHDT, CDR2 YNNKEL, per germline (reference sequence). V dropped 5 bases and J dropped 3 bases, with 11 bases sitting between them. The length of the CDR3 is 13 residues. The CDR3: CASSKTGNYEQYF. In DNA, the CDR3 is TGTGCCAGCAGCAAGACAGGTAACTACGAGCAGTACTTC.

This clonotype was seen a few times. The chain joins TRBV5-1 to TRBJ2-5; 7 bases fit TRBD1. This CDR3 spans 14 amino acids. The J segment lost 3 bases and the V segment lost 1 base, leaving 3 bases of the junction unmatched. Germline lookup yields CDR1 SGHRS and CDR2 YFSETQ. CDR3: CASSLTGTEETQYF. In nucleotides, the CDR3 is TGCGCCAGCAGCTTGACCGGGACAGAAGAGACCCAGTACTTC. Combining the CDR3 with reference TRBV5-1 and TRBJ2-5 gives the whole variable domain KAGVTQTPRYLIKTRGQQVTLSCSPISGHRSVSWYQQTPGQGLQFLFEYFSETQRNKGNFPGRFSGRQFSNSRSEMNVSTLELGDSALYLCASSLTGTEETQYFGPGTRLLVL.

Comments on this clonotype: With a much larger clone just one base away, this may be a read error. The rearrangement uses TRBV2 and TRBJ2-3; 15 positions match TRBD2. CDR1 and CDR2 from the germline V gene are SNHLY and FYNNEI. CDR3 length: 16 amino acids. V lost 8 bases and J lost 6; bases outside the gene matches: 9. The chain's CDR3 is CASGAGLAGGTDTQYF. The CDR3 DNA is TGTGCCAGCGGGGCGGGACTAGCGGGAGGAACGGATACGCAGTATTTT.

This clonotype was recorded many times. V usage is TRBV28 and J usage is TRBJ2-7; no firm D call. Germline V gene lookup returns CDR1 MDHEN and CDR2 SYDVKM. The V end lost 3 bases, the J end lost 5 bases, and 8 bases lay between the germline ends. This CDR3 is 12 amino acids long. The CDR3 region is CASSFLGNEQYF. The CDR3 bases are TGTGCCAGCAGTTTTTTGGGGAACGAGCAGTACTTC.

The chain carries TRBV7-2 and TRBJ2-3, with D possibly matching TRBD2 (5 bases). V was trimmed by 5 bases and J by 3 bases, leaving 12 bases between them. Germline-derived CDR1 and CDR2 are SGHTA and FQGNSA. The CDR3 contains 14 residues. DNA of the CDR3: TGTGCCAGCAGCCCTCAAGAGGGAACAGATACGCAGTATTTT. It yields the protein CASSPQEGTDTQYF.

This clonotype was picked up many times. The rearrangement uses TRBV28 and TRBJ2-7, with 8 positions matching TRBD1. Germline lookup yields CDR1 MDHEN and CDR2 SYDVKM. The J segment lost 5 bases and the V segment lost 2 bases, leaving 8 bases of the junction unmatched. The CDR3 has 15 residues. The CDR3 DNA reads TGTGCCAGCAGTTTACCGGACAGGGAAGGCCACGAGCAGTACTTC. As protein: CASSLPDREGHEQYF.

This clonotype was seen repeatedly, ten times or more. The chain uses TRBV11-2 and TRBJ1-2; 11 bases line up with TRBD1. The V and J ends lost 3 bases and 5 bases, in that order; junction bases with no gene match: 5. Germline values: CDR1 SGHAT, CDR2 FQNNGV. This CDR3 is 15 amino acids long. The CDR3 here is CASSLPGQGAYGYTF. Here the CDR3 DNA reads TGTGCCAGCAGCTTGCCCGGACAGGGGGCTTATGGCTACACCTTC.

A word on this clonotype: A much larger clone sits a single nucleotide away, making a read error possible. This rearrangement joins TRBV7-8 to TRBJ1-1, with 10 bases fitting TRBD1. The germline CDR1 and CDR2 sequences are SGHVS and FQNEAQ. The CDR3 contains 19 residues. The junction had 13 bases not matched to a gene; V was cut back by 0 bases and J by 3 bases. CDR3 amino acids: CASSLAWGQGHRVDTEAFF. The CDR3 nucleotides are TGTGCCAGCAGCTTAGCATGGGGACAGGGGCACCGAGTGGACACTGAAGCTTTCTTT.

Ten or more counts support this clonotype. The V call is TRBV10-3, the J call TRBJ2-7; 9 bases match TRBD2. After removal of 6 bases from V and 0 bases from J, the junction contained 3 bases not matched to a gene. The CDR3 loop spans 14 amino acids. CDR1 is ENHRY, CDR2 SYGVKD, per germline. The CDR3 sequence is CAIRAGGPSYEQYF. The CDR3 region has the DNA TGTGCCATCAGGGCGGGAGGGCCCTCCTACGAGCAGTACTTC.

The chain links TRBV7-2 to TRBJ2-5; no clear D. The CDR3 runs to 13 residues. CDR1 and CDR2 (germline): SGHTA, FQGNSA. V was shortened by 2 bases and J by 3 bases, with 7 bases between the two germline ends. The CDR3 DNA sequence: TGTGCCAGCAGCTTATGGATAGAAGAGACCCAGTACTTC. This gives the protein CASSLWIEETQYF.

This clonotype has just a few counts. V gene TRBV20-1 combines with J gene TRBJ2-1; 7 bases are a match to TRBD2. This CDR3 has 17 amino acids. V shed 0 bases, J shed 1 base, and the junction held 9 bases outside the gene matches. Per the germline V gene, CDR1 is DFQATT and CDR2 is SNEGSKA (reference sequence). CDR3 nucleotides: TGCAGTGCTAGAGAAGCGAAGGCGGGAGTGTCCTACAATGAGCAGTTCTTC. Translated, it gives CSAREAKAGVSYNEQFF.

This clonotype showed up many times. The chain is built from TRBV11-1 and TRBJ2-5, with 8 bases matching TRBD1. Germline loops: CDR1 SGHAT, CDR2 FQDESV (reference sequence). V shed 5 bases, J shed 4 bases, and the junction held 6 bases outside the gene matches. The CDR3 consists of 14 residues. The CDR3 region is CASSLQGASETQYF. For the CDR3, the DNA is TGTGCCAGCAGCCTCCAGGGGGCTTCAGAGACCCAGTACTTC.

Of note for this clonotype: Since a much larger clone is just one base distant, this may be a read error. V and J are TRBV7-9 and TRBJ2-7, with 8 positions matching TRBD2. Germline CDR1 reads SEHNR; CDR2 reads FQNEAQ (reference sequence). The CDR3 is made up of 16 amino acids. Here the CDR3 DNA reads TGTGCCAACAGCTTAGGTACTAGCGGAATGGCCTACGAGCAGTACTTC. Its protein is CANSLGTSGMAYEQYF.

This chain links TRBV7-2 with TRBJ2-7; 12 bases map to TRBD2. This CDR3 is built from 15 residues. The V gene end was trimmed by 5 bases and the J gene end by 5 bases; junction bases not matched to a gene: 7. Per the germline V gene, CDR1 is SGHTA and CDR2 is FQGNSA. The CDR3 spells CASSHLTSGRNEQYF. Written as DNA, the CDR3 is TGTGCCAGCAGCCACCTGACTAGCGGGAGAAACGAGCAGTACTTC.

This clonotype was observed a handful of times. The chain links TRBV20-1 to TRBJ2-3; 8 bases line up with TRBD2. This CDR3 has 17 amino acids. J gave up 3 bases and V 1 base, and 12 bases lay outside the gene matches. Germline V gene lookup returns CDR1 DFQATT and CDR2 SNEGSKA (reference sequence). This CDR3 reads CSARVVTGGPETDTQYF. In DNA, the CDR3 is TGCAGTGCTAGAGTCGTAACGGGAGGGCCGGAGACAGATACGCAGTATTTT.

This clonotype was detected ten times or more. The V and J genes are TRBV7-2 and TRBJ2-2; D not resolved. The germline V gene has CDR1 SGHTA and CDR2 FQGNSA. There are 14 residues in the CDR3. The V end lost 2 bases, the J end lost 3 bases, and 7 bases lay between the germline ends. Written as DNA, the CDR3 is TGTGCCAGCAGCTTATCCCCCCACACCGGGGAGCTGTTTTTT. Its translation is CASSLSPHTGELFF.

This clonotype was counted a few times. This chain uses TRBV20-1 with TRBJ2-1; the D is unclear. This CDR3 comprises 11 residues. Germline lookup yields CDR1 DFQATT and CDR2 SNEGSKA (reference sequence). V lost 0 bases to trimming and J lost 6 bases, with 3 bases between them. Here the CDR3 DNA reads TGCAGTGCTAGAGATTCCAATGAGCAGTTCTTC. Translating it yields CSARDSNEQFF.

The table lists this clonotype with a few counts. CDR3: CASSLLDSSGNTIYF. The CDR3 DNA follows: TGTGCCAGCAGCTTATTGGACAGCTCTGGAAACACCATATATTTT. The chain carries TRBV7-9 and TRBJ1-3, with D perhaps matching TRBD1 (6 bases). V gave up 2 bases and J gave up 0 bases, with 8 bases separating them. Germline V gives CDR1 SEHNR, CDR2 FQNEAQ (reference sequence). This CDR3 has 15 residues.

This clonotype was found a few times. This chain links TRBV5-1 with TRBJ2-7; 7 bases are shared with TRBD1. V was pared by 3 bases and J by 4 bases, with 22 bases of the junction left unmatched. Germline V gene sequence: CDR1 SGHRS, CDR2 YFSETQ. The CDR3 covers 19 residues. This CDR3 reads CASSWDSTKGSKGHYEQYF. The DNA of the CDR3 is TGCGCCAGCAGCTGGGACAGTACCAAAGGGAGTAAGGGGCATTACGAGCAGTACTTC.

Many counts were recorded for this clonotype. V usage is TRBV19 and J usage is TRBJ2-4; D not resolved. V was cut by 2 bases and J by 7 bases, with 15 bases left in between. The V gene's germline CDR1 is LNHDA and CDR2 SQIVND (reference sequence). The length of the CDR3 is 15 residues. The CDR3 coding sequence is TGTGCCAGTAGTATAATGGCCGGAGTGTCGAACATTCAGTACTTC. Amino acids: CASSIMAGVSNIQYF.